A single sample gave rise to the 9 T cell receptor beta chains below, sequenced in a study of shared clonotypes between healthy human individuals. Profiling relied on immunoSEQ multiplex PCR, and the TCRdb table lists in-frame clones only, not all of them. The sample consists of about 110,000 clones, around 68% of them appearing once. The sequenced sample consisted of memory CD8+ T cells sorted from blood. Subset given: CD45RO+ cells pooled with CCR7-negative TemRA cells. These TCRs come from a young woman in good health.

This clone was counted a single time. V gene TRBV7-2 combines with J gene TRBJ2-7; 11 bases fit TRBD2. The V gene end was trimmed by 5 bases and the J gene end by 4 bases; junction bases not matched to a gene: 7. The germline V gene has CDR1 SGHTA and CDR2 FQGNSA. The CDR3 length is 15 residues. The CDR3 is CASSIRLAGLYEQYF. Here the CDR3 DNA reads TGTGCCAGCAGCATACGACTAGCGGGACTTTACGAGCAGTACTTC.

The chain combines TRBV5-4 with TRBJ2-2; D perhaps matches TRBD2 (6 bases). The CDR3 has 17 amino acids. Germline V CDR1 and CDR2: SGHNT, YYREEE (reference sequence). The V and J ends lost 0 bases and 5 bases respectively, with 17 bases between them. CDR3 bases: TGTGCCAGCAGCTTGGCCGGTTCCGGGAGTATTACCGGGGAGCTGTTTTTT. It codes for CASSLAGSGSITGELFF.

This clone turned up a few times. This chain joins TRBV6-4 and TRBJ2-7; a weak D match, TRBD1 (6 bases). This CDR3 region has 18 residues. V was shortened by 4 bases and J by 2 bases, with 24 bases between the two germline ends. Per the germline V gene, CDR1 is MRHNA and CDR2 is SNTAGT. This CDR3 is CASSGAGDRMFTTYEQYF. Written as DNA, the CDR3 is TGTGCCAGCAGTGGCGCAGGGGATAGAATGTTCACCACCTACGAGCAGTACTTC.

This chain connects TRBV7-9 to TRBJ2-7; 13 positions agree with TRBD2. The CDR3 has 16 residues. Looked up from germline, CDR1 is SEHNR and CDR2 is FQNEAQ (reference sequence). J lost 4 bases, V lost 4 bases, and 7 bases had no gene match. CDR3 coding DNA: TGTGCCAGCAGCTCCAGGACTAGCGGGAGCGGATACGAGCAGTACTTC. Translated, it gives CASSSRTSGSGYEQYF.

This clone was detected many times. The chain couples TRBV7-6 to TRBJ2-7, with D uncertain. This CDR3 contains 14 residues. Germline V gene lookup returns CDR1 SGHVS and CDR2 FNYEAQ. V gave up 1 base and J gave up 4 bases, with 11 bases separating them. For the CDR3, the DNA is TGTGCCAGCAGCTTAGGTGGGTCCCCTTACGAGCAGTACTTC. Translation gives CASSLGGSPYEQYF. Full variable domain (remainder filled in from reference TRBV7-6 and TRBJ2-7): GAGVSQSPRYKVTKRGQDVALRCDPISGHVSLYWYRQALGQGPEFLTYFNYEAQQDKSGLPNDRFSAERPEGSISTLTIQRTEQRDSAMYRCASSLGGSPYEQYFGPGTRLTVT.

CDR3 sequence (DNA): TGTGCCAGCAGGGAGGGGGGGTCGGGAGTCAGAGATACGCAGTATTTT. Translated: CASREGGSGVRDTQYF. The chain recombines TRBV6-6 with TRBJ2-3; possible D gene TRBD2, 7 bases. The CDR3 is 16 residues long. Looked up from germline, CDR1 is MNHNY and CDR2 is SVGAGI (reference sequence). Trimming took 6 bases from V and 5 from J, leaving 21 bases between them.

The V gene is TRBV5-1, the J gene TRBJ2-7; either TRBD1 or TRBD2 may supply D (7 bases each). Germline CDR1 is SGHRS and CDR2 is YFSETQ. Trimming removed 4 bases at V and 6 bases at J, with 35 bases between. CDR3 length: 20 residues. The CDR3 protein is CASSRAPGQLVTSKRSEQYF. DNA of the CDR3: TGCGCCAGCAGCCGAGCCCCGGGACAGTTAGTGACTAGCAAGCGTTCCGAGCAGTACTTC.

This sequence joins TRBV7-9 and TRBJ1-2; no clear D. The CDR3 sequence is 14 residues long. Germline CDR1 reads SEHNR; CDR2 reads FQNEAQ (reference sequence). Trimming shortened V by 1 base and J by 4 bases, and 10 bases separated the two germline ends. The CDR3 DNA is TGTGCCAGCAGCTTAGGTTCAGCCGGCTATGGCTACACCTTC. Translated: CASSLGSAGYGYTF.

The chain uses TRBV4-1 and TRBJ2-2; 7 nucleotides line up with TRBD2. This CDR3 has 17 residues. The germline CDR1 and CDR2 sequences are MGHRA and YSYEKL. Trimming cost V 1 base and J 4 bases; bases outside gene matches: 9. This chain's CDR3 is CASSQVFWGLFTGELFF. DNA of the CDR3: TGCGCCAGCAGCCAAGTCTTCTGGGGACTATTCACCGGGGAGCTGTTTTTT.